These 30 T cell receptor beta chains share one sample of origin, sequenced in a study of T cell changes during pregnancy in multiple sclerosis. Clones were sequenced by immunoSEQ multiplex PCR, and TCRdb holds only the in-frame ones, with some missing. The sample has more than 35,000 clones, more than 85% seen once. Sequencing was performed on CD4+ T cells from peripheral blood mononuclear cells, taken in the second trimester of pregnancy. These TCRs come from a female donor with multiple sclerosis, enrolled in a pregnancy study.

V gene TRBV5-6 combines with J gene TRBJ2-7, with D uncertain. The CDR3 totals 11 residues. V lost 4 bases and J lost 3, with 5 bases in between. Germline V gene lookup returns CDR1 SGHDT and CDR2 YYEEEE. This chain's CDR3 is CASSVGYEQYF. The CDR3 DNA sequence: TGTGCCAGCAGCGTCGGCTACGAGCAGTACTTC.

The CDR3 DNA sequence: TGTGCCAGCAGTGAGTTAGCGGGGCTCATTCAGTACTTC. Translating it yields CASSELAGLIQYF. V gene TRBV6-4 combines with J gene TRBJ2-4; 8 nucleotides align to TRBD2. The CDR3 contains 13 residues. Germline CDR1 reads MRHNA; CDR2 reads SNTAGT. Trimming removed 3 bases from V and 9 bases from J; junction bases left unmatched: 4.

V gene TRBV6-5 combines with J gene TRBJ2-7; D gene uncertain. CDR1 and CDR2 from the germline V gene are MNHEY and SVGAGI. The germline V and J ends were trimmed by 0 bases and 2 bases, with 11 bases remaining between them. The CDR3 runs 15 residues. This CDR3 reads CASSYSNLGAYEQYF. CDR3 sequence (DNA): TGTGCCAGCAGTTACTCGAATCTAGGAGCCTACGAGCAGTACTTC.

The genes are TRBV30 and TRBJ2-3, with no clear D. V lost 2 bases to trimming and J lost 0 bases, with 15 bases between them. CDR1 GTSNPN and CDR2 SVGIG come from the germline V gene (reference sequence). The CDR3 is 16 residues long. CDR3 nucleotide sequence: TGTGCCTGGAGTATAAATCCCCGTAGAAGCACAGATACGCAGTATTTT. It codes for CAWSINPRRSTDTQYF.

The rearrangement links TRBV7-2 to TRBJ2-3, with TRBD2 matching over 7 bases. This CDR3 region has 16 residues. Unmatched junction bases numbered 5, after V lost 1 base and J lost 1 base. Germline CDR1 and CDR2: SGHTA and FQGNSA. CDR3 residues: CASSLGGLAGTDTQYF. DNA of the CDR3: TGTGCCAGCAGCTTAGGTGGGCTAGCGGGCACAGATACGCAGTATTTT.

The chain employs TRBV19 and TRBJ2-2; a weak D match, TRBD2 (6 bases). V lost 3 bases and J lost 7, with 15 bases in between. The CDR3 consists of 15 residues. CDR1 is LNHDA and CDR2 is SQIVND in the germline V gene (reference sequence). The CDR3 DNA follows: TGTGCCAGTAGTATGTTCGGAGGGATGGGCGGGGAGCTGTTTTTT. Its protein product is CASSMFGGMGGELFF.

The chain links TRBV6-5 to TRBJ1-1; 11 bases agree with TRBD1. The CDR3 runs 14 residues. The ends lost 9 bases at V and 1 base at J; junction bases unmatched: 4. CDR1 is MNHEY, CDR2 SVGAGI, per germline. In DNA form, the CDR3 reads TGTGCCAGGGGACAGGGGGAAAAGAACACTGAAGCTTTCTTT. Amino acid sequence: CARGQGEKNTEAFF.

The chain uses TRBV6-6 and TRBJ1-5, with 8 positions matching TRBD1. In germline, CDR1 is MNHNY, CDR2 SVGAGI (reference sequence). CDR3 length equals 16 residues. The V gene end was trimmed by 7 bases and the J gene end by 3 bases; junction bases not matched to a gene: 11. The CDR3 region has the DNA TGTGCCAGCACCAACACCGACAGGGGATACAATCAGCCCCAGCATTTT. It specifies CASTNTDRGYNQPQHF.

This clone has more than one count but fewer than ten. The chain couples TRBV10-1 to TRBJ2-1, with D possibly matching TRBD2 (6 bases). Deletions cut 8 bases from V and 2 bases from J, with 7 bases between. The CDR3 is 12 amino acids. Looked up from germline, CDR1 is WNHNN and CDR2 is SYGVQD (reference sequence). The CDR3, as DNA: TGCGCCAGCGGGGAGGCCTACAATGAGCAGTTCTTC. It codes for CASGEAYNEQFF.

This chain uses TRBV2 with TRBJ2-1; the match to TRBD1 covers 12 bases. V shed 6 bases, J shed 5 bases, and the junction held 5 bases outside the gene matches. This CDR3 is 15 amino acids long. The germline gives CDR1 SNHLY, CDR2 FYNNEI. CDR3 nucleotide sequence: TGTGCCAGCAGGGGGGACAGGGGGCCCAACAATGAGCAGTTCTTC. This sequence encodes CASRGDRGPNNEQFF.

This chain links TRBV6-5 with TRBJ1-3, with D possibly being TRBD1 (5 bases). V was shortened by 0 bases and J by 0 bases, with 9 bases between the two germline ends. Per the germline V gene, CDR1 is MNHEY and CDR2 is SVGAGI. This CDR3 spans 16 amino acids. The CDR3: CASSYSGGFSGNTIYF. The CDR3 region has the DNA TGTGCCAGCAGTTACTCGGGGGGGTTCTCTGGAAACACCATATATTTT.

The V call is TRBV2, the J call TRBJ1-1; possible D gene TRBD1, 6 bases. The V end lost 6 bases, the J end lost 2 bases, and 34 bases lay between the germline ends. Germline lookup yields CDR1 SNHLY and CDR2 FYNNEI. The CDR3 spans 21 residues. The CDR3 DNA reads TGTGCCAGCAGCAGCAAAGTAAAGAGGACAGCCAGTTATCGGGGTAACACTGAAGCTTTCTTT. This translates into CASSSKVKRTASYRGNTEAFF.

This chain joins TRBV11-2 and TRBJ2-1, with 7 bases lining up with TRBD2. CDR1 is SGHAT and CDR2 is FQNNGV in the germline V gene. V lost 5 bases, J lost 9 bases, and 10 bases stayed unmatched. The CDR3 consists of 14 residues. The CDR3, as DNA: TGTGCCAGCAGCGGCCACAGGCGGGAGACTGAGCAGTTCTTC. It codes for CASSGHRRETEQFF. Combining the CDR3 with reference TRBV11-2 and TRBJ2-1 gives the whole variable domain EAGVAQSPRYKIIEKRQSVAFWCNPISGHATLYWYQQILGQGPKLLIQFQNNGVVDDSQLPKDRFSAERLKGVDSTLKIQPAKLEDSAVYLCASSGHRRETEQFFGPGTRLTVL.

This rearrangement joins TRBV18 to TRBJ1-3; D is unclear. CDR1 is KGHSH, CDR2 LQKENI, per germline. V was clipped by 3 bases and J by 7 bases, with 10 bases between them. This CDR3 spans 13 amino acids. CDR3 loop: CASSPGSFNTIYF. The CDR3 nucleotides read TGTGCCAGCTCACCGGGCAGCTTCAACACCATATATTTT.

The gene calls are TRBV19 and TRBJ1-2; D gene uncertain. The V end was cut by 4 bases, the J end by 0 bases, with 6 bases between. Germline V lookup: CDR1 LNHDA, CDR2 SQIVND (reference sequence). The CDR3 spans 13 residues. The CDR3 protein is CASSRTTNYGYTF. The CDR3 DNA reads as TGTGCCAGTAGTAGGACTACTAACTATGGCTACACCTTC. Variable domain in full (rest from reference TRBV19 and TRBJ1-2): DGGITQSPKYLFRKEGQNVTLSCEQNLNHDAMYWYRQDPGQGLRLIYYSQIVNDFQKGDIAEGYSVSREKKESFPLTVTSAQKNPTAFYLCASSRTTNYGYTFGSGTRLTVV.

This clone has a single count. The V gene is TRBV5-1, the J gene TRBJ2-1; TRBD2 matches 9 bases. Germline values: CDR1 SGHRS, CDR2 YFSETQ. The junction had 6 bases not matched to a gene; V was cut back by 2 bases and J by 3 bases. This CDR3 is built from 16 residues. CDR3 nucleotides: TGCGCCAGCAGCTTACTACAAGCGGGAGGCTACAATGAGCAGTTCTTC. Protein sequence: CASSLLQAGGYNEQFF.

The CDR3 nucleotides are TGTGCCAGCAGCTTAGGGTCCAGTAAAGGAAACACCATATATTTT. Its translation is CASSLGSSKGNTIYF. V is TRBV7-8 and J is TRBJ1-3; no firm D call. V was shortened by 1 base and J by 4 bases, with 11 bases between the two germline ends. CDR3 length equals 15 residues. Germline CDR1 and CDR2: SGHVS and FQNEAQ.

The rearrangement uses TRBV7-6 and TRBJ2-5, with D possibly TRBD2 on 6 matching bases. The V end lost 2 bases, the J end lost 1 base, and 17 bases lay between the germline ends. Germline CDR1 reads SGHVS; CDR2 reads FNYEAQ. This CDR3 comprises 17 residues. CDR3 in DNA: TGTGCCAGCAGCTTAAATCCGGCGGGATGGGCCCAAGAGACCCAGTACTTC. It translates to CASSLNPAGWAQETQYF.

J is TRBJ1-3 and V is TRBV19; TRBD1 might be the D (5 bases). CDR3 size: 14 residues. V was shortened by 5 bases and J by 4 bases, with 12 bases between the two germline ends. The germline V gene encodes CDR1 LNHDA and CDR2 SQIVND (reference sequence). The CDR3 DNA is TGTGCCAGTAGTCGGGCAGGGCCGGGAAACACCATATATTTT. It specifies CASSRAGPGNTIYF.

The gene calls are TRBV4-3 and TRBJ1-5; D remains ambiguous. The CDR3 sequence is 14 residues long. V lost 1 base and J lost 0, with 4 bases in between. From germline, CDR1 is LGHNA and CDR2 YSLEER. CDR3 DNA sequence: TGCGCCAGCAGCCAAGGAGGTAGCAATCAGCCCCAGCATTTT. Translated, it gives CASSQGGSNQPQHF.

This clone was counted between two and nine times. The J gene is TRBJ2-2, the V gene TRBV6-5, with TRBD1 as a possible D gene (6 bases). V lost 3 bases, J lost 0 bases, and 8 bases lay in between. CDR1 and CDR2 from the germline V gene are MNHEY and SVGAGI. This CDR3 has 15 residues. In nucleotides, the CDR3 is TGTGCCAGCAGTTATGACAGGTCGAACACCGGGGAGCTGTTTTTT. It is translated as CASSYDRSNTGELFF.

CDR3 protein: CASSPTAGGWDEQFF. The CDR3 nucleotides are TGTGCCAGCAGCCCCACGGCGGGAGGGTGGGATGAGCAGTTCTTC. The J gene is TRBJ2-1, the V gene TRBV7-2; 9 nucleotides line up with TRBD2. V shed 5 bases, J shed 8 bases, and the junction held 10 bases outside the gene matches. Germline V gene sequence: CDR1 SGHTA, CDR2 FQGNSA. This CDR3 has 15 residues. The complete variable domain, with remaining parts taken from reference TRBV7-2 and TRBJ2-1, reads GAGVSQSPSNKVTEKGKDVELRCDPISGHTALYWYRQSLGQGLEFLIYFQGNSAPDKSGLPSDRFSAERTGGSVSTLTIQRTQQEDSAVYLCASSPTAGGWDEQFFGPGTRLTVL.

The chain employs TRBV4-2 and TRBJ1-1, with 10 bases lining up with TRBD1. This CDR3 has 16 amino acids. Germline CDR1 and CDR2: LGHNA and YNFKEQ. J was trimmed by 8 bases and V by 2 bases; bases with no gene match: 11. The CDR3 here is CASSQLGQGGILEAFF. The CDR3 DNA reads TGTGCCAGCAGCCAACTCGGACAGGGGGGCATCTTAGAAGCTTTCTTT.

The chain uses TRBV29-1 and TRBJ2-7, with a tentative D call TRBD1 (6 bases). Germline lookup yields CDR1 SQVTM and CDR2 ANQGSEA. The CDR3 has 11 amino acids. Trimming cost V 6 bases and J 5 bases, with 11 bases left between them. CDR3 in DNA: TGCAGCGTCGGACAGCTCGACGAGCAGTACTTC. Residues: CSVGQLDEQYF.

The rearrangement uses TRBV7-8 and TRBJ2-1, with 8 bases fitting TRBD2. Germline loops: CDR1 SGHVS, CDR2 FQNEAQ. Losses at the gene ends were 7 bases for V and 5 bases for J; bases not matched to a gene: 10. The CDR3 totals 15 residues. The DNA of the CDR3 is TGTGCCAGCAACCCCTGGGCGGGGGGAAACAATGAGCAGTTCTTC. Translating gives CASNPWAGGNNEQFF.

The chain employs TRBV5-1 and TRBJ1-2; D unresolved. The germline gives CDR1 SGHRS, CDR2 YFSETQ. This CDR3 comprises 14 residues. V was clipped by 3 bases and J by 2 bases, with 11 bases between them. The chain's CDR3 is CASSSTPENYGYTF. The CDR3 coding sequence is TGCGCCAGCAGCTCGACACCAGAGAACTATGGCTACACCTTC. The full variable domain, rest sourced from reference TRBV5-1 and TRBJ1-2, is KAGVTQTPRYLIKTRGQQVTLSCSPISGHRSVSWYQQTPGQGLQFLFEYFSETQRNKGNFPGRFSGRQFSNSRSEMNVSTLELGDSALYLCASSSTPENYGYTFGSGTRLTVV.

This chain links TRBV6-1 with TRBJ2-1, with 9 nucleotides matching TRBD1. CDR1 and CDR2 (germline): MNHNS, SASEGT. CDR3 length: 15 residues. Trimming removed 6 bases from V and 9 bases from J; junction bases left unmatched: 12. The CDR3 region has the DNA TGTGCCAGCAGAAGAGACCGGGACAGGGTTCGTGAGCAGTTCTTC. It is translated as CASRRDRDRVREQFF.

This chain connects TRBV5-1 to TRBJ2-7; D unresolved. CDR1 and CDR2 (germline): SGHRS, YFSETQ. The CDR3 extends over 15 amino acids. V was trimmed by 2 bases and J by 1 base, leaving 13 bases between them. The CDR3 spells CASSLNAGGSYEQYF. The CDR3 DNA follows: TGCGCCAGCAGCTTAAATGCCGGTGGTTCCTACGAGCAGTACTTC. Based on the CDR3 plus reference TRBV5-1 and TRBJ2-7, the full variable domain is KAGVTQTPRYLIKTRGQQVTLSCSPISGHRSVSWYQQTPGQGLQFLFEYFSETQRNKGNFPGRFSGRQFSNSRSEMNVSTLELGDSALYLCASSLNAGGSYEQYFGPGTRLTVT.

The rearrangement links TRBV5-1 to TRBJ1-1, with TRBD1 as a possible D gene (6 bases). Trimming pared 4 bases from V and 0 bases from J, leaving 13 bases between. The CDR3 contains 15 residues. The germline CDR1 and CDR2 sequences are SGHRS and YFSETQ. The CDR3 loop is CASSPWTDMNTEAFF. CDR3 bases: TGCGCCAGCAGCCCGTGGACAGACATGAACACTGAAGCTTTCTTT.

Only one count was recorded for this clone. V and J are TRBV7-8 and TRBJ2-4; TRBD1 is a possible D gene (5 bases). The V end was cut by 1 base, the J end by 5 bases, with 12 bases between. Germline loops: CDR1 SGHVS, CDR2 FQNEAQ. The CDR3 spans 15 residues. The CDR3 sequence: CASSLGAGMQNIQYF. In DNA, the CDR3 is TGTGCCAGCAGCTTAGGGGCAGGGATGCAAAACATTCAGTACTTC.